The T cell receptor beta chain described here comes from a study of regulatory T cells in long-lasting Graves disease. This CDR3 has 14 amino acids. CDR1 is SEHNR, CDR2 FQNEAQ, per germline (reference sequence). Trimming stripped 4 bases from V and 4 bases from J, with 13 bases between. In building TCR beta libraries, iRepertoire HTBI primers were used together with Arm-PCR of CDR3 regions. In TCRdb, the multiplex PCR reads were re-called with MiXCR into one record per CDR3 protein. The sample records 510,000 or so distinct CDR3 sequences, 9.5% to 15% being singletons. Time point denoted: newly diagnosed GD, antithyroid drugs for less than 3 months. Following extraction of RNA from PBMCs, that RNA was used to make the TCR library. Patients with Graves' disease were diagnosed by American Thyroid Association guidelines. Another study also made use of these data, one on T cells in Graves' hyperthyroidism and ophthalmopathy.

The V gene is TRBV7-9, the J gene TRBJ1-1; the D gene is possibly TRBD1 (6 bases). The source of this sequence is a woman in her 30s with Graves disease. The sequenced sample was peripheral blood mononuclear cells (PBMCs), obtained at new diagnosis, from a patient treated with antithyroid drugs. The DNA of the CDR3 is TGTGCCAGCAGCTCGACAGGAGGGAGCACTGAAGCTTTCTTT. It codes for CASSSTGGSTEAFF.